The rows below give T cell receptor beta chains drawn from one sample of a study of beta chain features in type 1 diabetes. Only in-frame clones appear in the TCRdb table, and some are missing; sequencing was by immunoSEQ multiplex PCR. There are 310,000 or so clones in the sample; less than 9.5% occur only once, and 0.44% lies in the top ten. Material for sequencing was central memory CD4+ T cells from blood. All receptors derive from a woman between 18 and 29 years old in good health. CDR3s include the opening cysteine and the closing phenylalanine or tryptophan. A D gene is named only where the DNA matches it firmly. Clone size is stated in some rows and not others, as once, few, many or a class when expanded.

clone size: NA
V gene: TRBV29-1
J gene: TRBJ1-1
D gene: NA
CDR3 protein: CSVGGSGGAVEAFF
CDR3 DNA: TGCAGCGTGGGAGGGAGTGGGGGCGCGGTGGAAGCTTTCTTT

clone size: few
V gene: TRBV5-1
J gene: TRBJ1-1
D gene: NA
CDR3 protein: CASSYPGSGSEAFF
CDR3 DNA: TGCGCCAGCAGCTACCCGGGGTCCGGGTCTGAAGCTTTCTTT

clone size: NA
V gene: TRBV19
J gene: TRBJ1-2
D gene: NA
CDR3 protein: CASSMPLSYGYTF
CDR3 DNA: TGTGCCAGTAGTATGCCGCTGAGCTATGGCTACACCTTC

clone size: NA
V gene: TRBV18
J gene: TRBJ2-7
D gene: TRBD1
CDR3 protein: CASSTDRGRYEQYF
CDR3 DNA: TGTGCCAGCTCCACGGACAGGGGCCGCTACGAGCAGTACTTC

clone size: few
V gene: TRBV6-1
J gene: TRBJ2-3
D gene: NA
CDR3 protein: CASSERLLSTTDTQYF
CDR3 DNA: TGTGCCAGCAGTGAAAGGCTTCTCTCTACCACAGATACGCAGTATTTT

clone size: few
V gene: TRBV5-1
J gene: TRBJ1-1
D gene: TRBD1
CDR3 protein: CASSYDRAEAFF
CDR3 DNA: TGCGCCAGCAGCTACGACAGGGCCGAAGCTTTCTTT

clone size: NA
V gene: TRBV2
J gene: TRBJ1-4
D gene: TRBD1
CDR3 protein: CASSGGQGNEKLFF
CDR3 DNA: TGTGCCAGCAGTGGGGGACAGGGTAATGAAAAACTGTTTTTT

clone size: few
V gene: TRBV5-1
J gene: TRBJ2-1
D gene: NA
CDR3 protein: CASSFPRGNEQFF
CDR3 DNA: TGCGCCAGCAGCTTTCCCCGAGGCAATGAGCAGTTCTTC

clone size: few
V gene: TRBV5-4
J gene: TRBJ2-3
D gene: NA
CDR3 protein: CASSFRLSGRTTSDTQYF
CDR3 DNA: TGTGCCAGCAGCTTTCGGTTGTCAGGGAGGACTACATCAGATACGCAGTATTTT

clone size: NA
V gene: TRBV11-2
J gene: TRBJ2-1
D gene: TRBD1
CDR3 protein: CASSLSQGVHNEQFF
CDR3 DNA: TGTGCCAGCAGCTTATCACAGGGGGTCCACAATGAGCAGTTCTTC

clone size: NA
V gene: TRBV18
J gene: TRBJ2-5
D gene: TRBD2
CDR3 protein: CASSPSLSGTQETQYF
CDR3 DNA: TGTGCCAGCTCACCATCCCTTAGCGGGACACAAGAGACCCAGTACTTC

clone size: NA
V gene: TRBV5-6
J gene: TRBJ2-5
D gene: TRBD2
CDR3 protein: CASSLTSGETQYF
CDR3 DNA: TGTGCCAGCAGCTTGACTAGCGGAGAGACCCAGTACTTC

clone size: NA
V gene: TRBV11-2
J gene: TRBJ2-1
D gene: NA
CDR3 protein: CASSADRGREQFF
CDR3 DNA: TGTGCCAGCAGTGCCGACCGAGGGCGTGAGCAGTTCTTC

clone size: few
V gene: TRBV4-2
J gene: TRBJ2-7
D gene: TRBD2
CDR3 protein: CASSQAAGGSTYEQYF
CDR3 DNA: TGTGCCAGCAGCCAAGCCGCTGGCGGGAGTACCTACGAGCAGTACTTC

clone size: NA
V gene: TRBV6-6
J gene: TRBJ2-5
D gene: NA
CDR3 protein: CASRSPGVQETQYF
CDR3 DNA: TGTGCCAGCAGAAGTCCAGGGGTCCAAGAGACCCAGTACTTC

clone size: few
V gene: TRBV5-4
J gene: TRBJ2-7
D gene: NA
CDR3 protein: CASSRDTPPAEQYF
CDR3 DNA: TGCGCCAGCAGTCGCGACACGCCGCCCGCCGAGCAGTACTTC

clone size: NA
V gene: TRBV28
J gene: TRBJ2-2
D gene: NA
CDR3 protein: CASSLGGHFTGELFF
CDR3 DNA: TGTGCCAGCAGTTTGGGGGGGCATTTCACCGGGGAGCTGTTTTTT

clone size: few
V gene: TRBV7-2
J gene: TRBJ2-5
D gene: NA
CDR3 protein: CASSPWGDQETQYF
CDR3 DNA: TGTGCCAGCAGCCCGTGGGGAGACCAAGAGACCCAGTACTTC

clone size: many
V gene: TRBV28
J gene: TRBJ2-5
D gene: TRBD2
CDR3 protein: CASGRSGSSETQYF
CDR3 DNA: TGTGCCAGTGGCCGGAGCGGGAGCTCTGAGACCCAGTACTTC

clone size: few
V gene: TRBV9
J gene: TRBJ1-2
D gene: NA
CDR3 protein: CASSVADNNYGYTF
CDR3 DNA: TGTGCCAGCAGCGTAGCAGACAACAACTATGGCTACACCTTC

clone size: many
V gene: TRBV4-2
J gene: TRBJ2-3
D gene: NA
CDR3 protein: CASSQGLTDTQYF
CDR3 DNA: TGTGCCAGCAGCCAGGGGTTGACAGATACGCAGTATTTT

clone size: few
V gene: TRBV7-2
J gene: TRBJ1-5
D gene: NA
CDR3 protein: CASSFLGQPQHF
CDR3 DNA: TGTGCCAGCAGCTTTCTGGGCCAGCCCCAGCATTTT

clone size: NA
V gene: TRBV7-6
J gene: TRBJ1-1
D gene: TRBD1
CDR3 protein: CASSTNPVGQGGEAFF
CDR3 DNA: TGTGCCAGCAGCACCAATCCCGTAGGGCAGGGGGGGGAAGCTTTCTTT

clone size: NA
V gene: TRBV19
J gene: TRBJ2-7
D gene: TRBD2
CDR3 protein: CASSLAGASYEQYF
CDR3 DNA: TGTGCCAGTTCTCTAGCGGGAGCTTCCTACGAGCAGTACTTC

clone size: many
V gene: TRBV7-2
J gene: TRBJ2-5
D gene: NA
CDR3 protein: CASSLNQETQYF
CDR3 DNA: TGTGCCAGCAGCTTGAACCAAGAGACCCAGTACTTC

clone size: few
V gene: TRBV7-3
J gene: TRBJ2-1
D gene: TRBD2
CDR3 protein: CASSLTGLAGHEQFF
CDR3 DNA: TGTGCCAGCAGCTTAACGGGACTAGCGGGACATGAGCAGTTCTTC

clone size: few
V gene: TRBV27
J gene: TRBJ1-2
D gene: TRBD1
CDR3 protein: CASRPDRGVNYGYTF
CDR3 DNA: TGTGCCAGCAGGCCCGACAGGGGAGTTAACTATGGCTACACCTTC

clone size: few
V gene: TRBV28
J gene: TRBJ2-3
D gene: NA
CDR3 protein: CASRSWGGTDTQYF
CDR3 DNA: TGTGCCAGCAGGTCATGGGGGGGCACAGATACGCAGTATTTT